This T cell receptor (beta chain) was found in a study of blood T cells in healthy people across ages (dated by TCRdb to between 2014 and 2017). Background on the whole study: In model experiments, template switching captured about one uniquely barcoded TCR beta cDNA molecule for every two T cells. Using deep sequencing normalized with unique cDNA molecular identifiers, the study measured how TCR beta repertoire diversity changes with age. Donors were grouped into four age groups: young (average 16 years), middle-aged (roughly 37), aged (approximately 58) and long-lived (approximately 75). Two additional independent replicas of 1 million unique cDNA reads from the same blood draw were analyzed for two donors (one aged 18 to 29 and one aged 80 or older).

Donors were about 36 systemically healthy Caucasian individuals from Russia aged roughly 6 to 90 years. Each donor gave 9.5 to 10 milliliters of peripheral blood, drawn into EDTA-treated Vacutainer tubes. Ficoll-Paque density-gradient centrifugation was used to isolate PBMCs, with at least 7 million per sample. Total RNA was extracted from PBMCs with Trizol reagent, with at least 6 micrograms obtained per sample. For every donor, an aliquot of PBMCs went through flow cytometry to measure the percentages of naive CD45RAhigh/CD27high T cells. General findings and caveats noted by the study authors: A strong correlation was found between observed TCR beta diversity and the percentage of naive T cells measured by flow cytometry. As age increased, observed TCR beta diversity per million T cells dropped in a roughly linear way, and a significant reduction was already evident by age about 36. Since profiling was done on bulk unsorted PBMCs, naive and antigen-experienced compartments could not be conclusively compared. Because the CMV infection status of the donors was unknown, age-related changes in expanded clonotypes may potentially have been confounded. Compared with the aged group, the long-lived group had more naive CD4+ T cells, fewer expanded clones and increased TCR diversity, suggesting age selection. Total diversity estimates from one million sequenced T cells were considered lower bounds and underestimates.

Preparation of the library involved 5' RACE. The reads were generated on an Illumina HiSeq 2500. A second roughly 6 to 11 cycle PCR used a sample-barcoded 5' primer and a J-beta primer mix. Each TCR beta cDNA molecule received a unique molecular identifier from a template-switch 5' adaptor carrying 12 random nucleotides. Each sample yielded at least 2.5 million CDR3-containing paired-end reads. First-strand cDNA was synthesized from all RNA with the Mint cDNA synthesis kit, primed by a TRBC-specific oligonucleotide. Following uracil-DNA glycosylase treatment, a first 18-cycle PCR with universal primers M1SS and BC2_uni_R was performed on all cDNA. Processing in the source paper ran as follows. For normalization, 1 million high-quality reads were randomly selected from each sample, with every read carrying a distinct molecular identifier. Instead of being binned into consensus sequences, reads that shared molecular identifiers were thrown out. MiTCR, with a Q25 quality threshold and the strictest error-elimination algorithm, was used for CDR3 identification, clonotype clustering and error correction. A nonparametric unseen species model with Euler transformation was used to estimate lower-bound total TCR beta diversity. TCRdb passed the public sequencing reads through fastp at Q25 and MiXCR, retaining productive beta sequences. Each entry merges the rows of one CDR3 protein and shows their most common DNA and genes. None of the V and J calls come from the authors' own analysis; TCRdb made them. A total of 750,000 to 1,000,000 distinct CDR3 sequences appear in this sample, 25% to 30% of them only once. The ten largest make up around 9.6% of the sample.

Trimming removed 8 bases from V and 2 bases from J; the gene matches leave 13 bases unexplained. Inclusive of the bounding cysteine and phenylalanine, the CDR3 is 16 residues long. Only the CDR3 region is kept as DNA, spanning 48 bases read in frame from base 1. As concerns this clonotype: Its cognate antigen has yet to be identified. Per-base quality was not reported, and no clone a single base away is much larger than it.

These data are also associated with another study on T cells of mothers and their children. The other study reports the following: The donors were nine systemically healthy Caucasian individuals, made up of three mothers and their six children. cDNA synthesis used all of the extracted RNA, with roughly 1.6 ug of RNA in each 15 ul reaction. Sample barcodes and 2-4 random nucleotides were added via the M1S primer in the second PCR. Each mother yielded over 8.5 million TCR beta CDR3 reads and each child some 3 million reads. TCR recombination output is similarly shaped by thymic selection in related and unrelated pairs, with a minor effect exerted by inherited differences. Normalized repertoire overlap in related mother-child pairs was always slightly higher than in unrelated mother-child pairs, but the difference was never significant. With a sensitivity of approximately 100 clones per million clonotypes, no persistent microchimeric T cell clones were detected. Deep NGS was used in the study to compare the TCR beta repertoires of mothers and children and to look for features that separate related mother-child pairs from unrelated individuals. Mothers averaged roughly 36 +/- 4 years of age and children averaged about 10 +/- 4 years. After adapters were ligated using NEBNext reagents, the libraries underwent 100+100 nt paired-end sequencing on an Illumina HiSeq 2000. To avoid cross-contamination, the mother libraries and the child libraries were prepared a month apart and sequenced in separate runs. Each donor had between about 450,000 and 2,100,000 distinct TCR beta clonotypes identified. Naive TCR beta clonotypes were estimated from low-frequency clonotypes matched to each donor's FACS-determined naive share, without sorting.

The sequence is built from TRBV12-3 or TRBV12-4 and TRBJ2-7, with TRBD2 matching 9 junction bases. The source of this sequence is a woman in her 40s in good health. Sequences were obtained from blood. The CDR3: CASSSLRRGGTYEQYF. The DNA reads as follows: TGTGCCAGCTCCAGTTTACGGCGGGGGGGAACCTACGAGCAGTACTTC.